A single sample gave rise to the 19 T cell receptor beta chains below, sequenced in a study of blood T cell repertoires in COVID-19. Some clones are missing from TCRdb's copy, which holds only in-frame ones; the method was immunoSEQ multiplex PCR. The profile shows 250,000 to 400,000 clones, about 87% of them singletons. The material sequenced was peripheral blood. Receptor source: a woman in her 30s with COVID-19, enrolled during active disease.

The chain joins TRBV6-5 to TRBJ2-1; possible D gene TRBD2, 7 bases. The CDR3 covers 11 residues. The V end lost 6 bases, the J end lost 11 bases, and 11 bases lay between the germline ends. The germline V gene has CDR1 MNHEY and CDR2 SVGAGI. The CDR3 region has the DNA TGTGCCAGCAGGGGGGGGCCACAGCAGTTCTTC. It yields the protein CASRGGPQQFF.

The V call is TRBV3-1 (or the pseudogene TRBV3-2), the J call TRBJ2-3; the D gene is possibly TRBD2 (6 bases). CDR1 and CDR2 (germline): LGHDT, YNNKEL (reference sequence). This CDR3 region has 16 residues. Trimming cost V 1 base and J 1 base, with 12 bases left between them. The CDR3 sequence: CASSQALTGGTDTQYF. CDR3 DNA sequence: TGTGCCAGCAGCCAAGCGTTAACGGGGGGCACAGATACGCAGTATTTT.

This chain uses TRBV10-3 with TRBJ2-7; tentatively, D is TRBD1 (5 bases). Germline V gives CDR1 ENHRY, CDR2 SYGVKD. V lost 4 bases to trimming and J lost 3 bases, with 13 bases between them. The CDR3 contains 14 residues. The CDR3 protein is CAISATDKNYEQYF. CDR3 sequence (DNA): TGTGCCATCAGTGCGACGGACAAAAACTACGAGCAGTACTTC.

This chain links TRBV6-5 with TRBJ1-5; 11 nucleotides match TRBD1. The CDR3 totals 14 residues. V lost 6 bases to trimming and J lost 8 bases; unmatched junction nucleotides: 6. The V gene's germline CDR1 is MNHEY and CDR2 SVGAGI. The CDR3 sequence: CASRTTGQGEPQHF. For the CDR3, the DNA is TGTGCCAGCAGAACCACGGGACAGGGGGAGCCCCAGCATTTT.

The chain has TRBV2 and TRBJ1-2, with a weak D call TRBD1 (6 bases). Germline lookup yields CDR1 SNHLY and CDR2 FYNNEI. The CDR3 has 16 residues. Trimming stripped 8 bases from V and 0 bases from J, with 19 bases between. The CDR3 is CASGRGAQRANYGYTF. The DNA for the CDR3 is TGTGCCAGCGGTCGGGGGGCACAGAGGGCTAACTATGGCTACACCTTC.

V usage is TRBV6-5 and J usage is TRBJ1-5; TRBD1 matches 7 bases. CDR3 size: 16 residues. CDR1 and CDR2 (germline): MNHEY, SVGAGI. J was trimmed by 3 bases and V by 4 bases; bases with no gene match: 9. CDR3 protein: CASSSRQGSPNQPQHF. CDR3 DNA: TGTGCCAGCAGTTCCCGACAGGGAAGTCCCAATCAGCCCCAGCATTTT.

This chain uses TRBV5-6 with TRBJ2-6; D gene uncertain. The CDR3 has 15 amino acids. Trimming cost V 2 bases and J 0 bases, with 6 bases left between them. CDR1 and CDR2 (germline): SGHDT, YYEEEE. The chain's CDR3 is CASSLRVSGANVLTF. Written as DNA, the CDR3 is TGTGCCAGCAGCTTAAGAGTCTCTGGGGCCAACGTCCTGACTTTC.

This sequence joins TRBV24-1 and TRBJ2-2; 9 bases map to TRBD2. This CDR3 region has 17 residues. CDR1 and CDR2 from the germline V gene are KGHDR and SFDVKD. The ends lost 4 bases at V and 5 bases at J; junction bases unmatched: 10. CDR3 coding DNA: TGTGCCACCAGTGACCACAGAGCGGGGGGCCTAACCGGGGAGCTGTTTTTT. Protein product: CATSDHRAGGLTGELFF.

This sequence joins TRBV2 and TRBJ1-1; 10 bases fit TRBD1. The CDR3 covers 14 residues. Germline V CDR1 and CDR2: SNHLY, FYNNEI. V dropped 7 bases and J dropped 2; count of bases not matched to a gene: 4. CDR3 nucleotide sequence: TGTGCCAGCACCGGGACAGGGGTCAACACTGAAGCTTTCTTT. This encodes CASTGTGVNTEAFF.

This chain links TRBV5-1 with TRBJ2-1; TRBD1 is a possible D gene (6 bases). The V gene's germline CDR1 is SGHRS and CDR2 YFSETQ. The V and J ends lost 0 bases and 5 bases respectively, with 12 bases between them. The CDR3 is made up of 15 amino acids. The CDR3 reads CASSLEQGTNNEQFF. In DNA, the CDR3 is TGCGCCAGCAGCTTGGAGCAGGGGACAAACAATGAGCAGTTCTTC.

The chain carries TRBV11-2 and TRBJ1-1; TRBD1 matches 10 bases. Germline V gene sequence: CDR1 SGHAT, CDR2 FQNNGV. The CDR3 sequence is 14 residues long. V dropped 5 bases and J dropped 6; count of bases not matched to a gene: 6. CDR3 in DNA: TGTGCCAGCAGCCGGACAGGGGGACAGTCTGAAGCTTTCTTT. Protein: CASSRTGGQSEAFF.

The genes are TRBV12-3 or TRBV12-4 and TRBJ2-5, with D unclear. The V end lost 2 bases, the J end lost 4 bases, and 8 bases lay between the germline ends. This CDR3 spans 13 amino acids. In nucleotides, the CDR3 is TGTGCCAGCAGTTTAAGCTTTCCAGAGACCCAGTACTTC. Its translation: CASSLSFPETQYF.

This clone was counted at least ten times. The chain carries TRBV7-2 and TRBJ1-5, with 7 bases aligning to TRBD1. The CDR3 totals 16 residues. With 5 bases clipped from V and 0 bases from J, the junction kept 7 bases outside the gene matches. Germline CDR1 and CDR2: SGHTA and FQGNSA. The CDR3 protein is CASSRTGYYSNQPQHF. CDR3 in DNA: TGTGCCAGCAGCCGGACAGGATATTATAGCAATCAGCCCCAGCATTTT.

The CDR3 DNA reads as TGTGCCAGCAGCGTAGAGGGGCTTTGGGATTCTGAAGCTTTCTTT. Translated: CASSVEGLWDSEAFF. This rearrangement joins TRBV9 to TRBJ1-1, with D perhaps matching TRBD1 (5 bases). The germline CDR1 and CDR2 sequences are SGDLS and YYNGEE. The V end was cut by 0 bases, the J end by 6 bases, with 15 bases between. The CDR3 length is 15 residues.

As DNA, the CDR3 is TGTGCCAGCAGTGGGGGAACAGGGTTCGGCTACACCTTC. Amino acids: CASSGGTGFGYTF. The chain recombines TRBV12-3 or TRBV12-4 with TRBJ1-2; tentatively, D is TRBD1 (6 bases). This CDR3 comprises 13 residues. The germline V and J ends were trimmed by 5 bases and 8 bases, with 15 bases remaining between them.

V gene TRBV3-1 (or the pseudogene TRBV3-2) combines with J gene TRBJ2-3; D not certain. Germline V gene sequence: CDR1 LGHDT, CDR2 YNNKEL (reference sequence). V was shortened by 4 bases and J by 7 bases, with 15 bases between the two germline ends. CDR3 size: 14 residues. The CDR3 DNA follows: TGTGCCAGCAGCCTCCTTATGGAGAGACATACGCAGTATTTT. Its translation: CASSLLMERHTQYF.

The chain combines TRBV3-1 (or the pseudogene TRBV3-2) with TRBJ2-3; 9 nucleotides agree with TRBD2. The CDR3 runs 15 residues. V dropped 2 bases and J dropped 5; count of bases not matched to a gene: 5. Germline CDR1 LGHDT, CDR2 YNNKEL (reference sequence). This CDR3 is CASSQLSGGLDTQYF. The CDR3 DNA reads TGTGCCAGCAGCCAACTTAGCGGGGGTTTAGATACGCAGTATTTT.

The chain combines TRBV4-1 with TRBJ2-7; 9 nucleotides agree with TRBD2. The CDR3 consists of 16 residues. V was clipped by 5 bases and J by 0 bases; unmatched bases: 8. Germline V CDR1 and CDR2: MGHRA, YSYEKL. The CDR3 DNA is TGCGCCAGCAGCATCCGTGGTAGCGGGGGCTCCTACGAGCAGTACTTC. Translating gives CASSIRGSGGSYEQYF.

Of note for this clone: A single base separates this from a much larger clone, so it may be a read error. The chain is built from TRBV6-5 and TRBJ2-3, with 10 bases fitting TRBD2. The CDR3 covers 15 residues. The V segment lost 6 bases and the J segment 1 base; nucleotides outside the gene matches: 4. Germline V gives CDR1 MNHEY, CDR2 SVGAGI. CDR3 amino acids: CASSLTSGGTDTQYF. DNA of the CDR3: TGTGCCAGCAGCCTAACTAGCGGGGGCACAGATACGCAGTATTTT.